This T cell receptor beta chain was profiled in a study of shared clonotypes between healthy human individuals (dated by TCRdb to 2020 to 2022). With regard to the full study: The cohort comprised two women and a few men aged 18 to 49 years. For each donor, CD4 naive and CD4 memory were each run on three plates, CD8 naive on two plates, and CD8 memory on one plate. Blood TCR repertoires of roughly five healthy adults were deeply sequenced to estimate repertoire size and the extent of clonotype sharing between individuals. Libraries were prepared and TCR repertoires were sequenced by different laboratories using diverse techniques, in order to increase sequencing depth and limit assay-specific biases. Per donor, leukapheresis produced somewhere between about 0.9 and 9.5 billion PBMCs. The investigation overall reported the following: Because the study included only a small number of donors, the genetic and exposure-history diversity represented was limited. Only blood was sampled, and tissue TCR repertoires likely differ from those in blood. Compared with non-shared clonotypes, the clonotypes found in all four sorted-subset donors had higher generation probabilities. Rarefaction of sorted-subset datasets indicated incomplete sequencing despite the large sequencing depth. Sharing across several donors was observed for about 4.8% of naive CD4, over 3% of naive CD8, 2.3% of memory CD4, and 0.4% of memory CD8 clonotypes. Pairwise subsampling led to the expectation that sequencing depth would affect the degree of clonotype sharing among donors. Naive subsets generally had larger estimated clonotype richness than memory subsets did.

Healthy HIV-negative adults with no recently reported acute infections or vaccinations were included as donors. Every donor was a Caucasian adult living in Nashville, Tennessee, USA. CD4+ T cells were enriched by magnetic negative selection; naive cells were then positively selected on CD45RA, and the negative fraction formed the memory subset. Blood was collected by leukapheresis, and PBMCs were isolated by Ficoll-Histopaque density gradient centrifugation and then cryopreserved in liquid nitrogen vapor phase. Analytical flow cytometry was used to check the purity and quantity of every magnetically sorted T cell population. From each sorted fraction, genomic DNA was isolated and quantified by UV absorbance on a Nanodrop 2000c. According to the germline V gene, CDR1 reads SGHAT and CDR2 reads FQNNGV. From the cysteine up to the phenylalanine, the CDR3 has a length of 15 residues. Only CDR3 DNA is held: 45 bases, read in frame from base 1. For this chain, trimming is 2 bases at the V end and 3 bases at the J end, and the number of junction bases without a gene match is 4.

Using the deep immunoSEQ assay, multiplex PCR amplified TCR CDR3 regions from genomic DNA. Extracted genomic DNA from each cell subset was distributed evenly across all wells of several immunoSEQ 96-well plates, and each plate was treated as a replicate. For sorted subsets, about 220 ng of genomic DNA, equivalent to some 33,000 T cell genomes, went into each replicate PCR. The purified libraries were quantified using a Qubit 3.0 fluorometer, sized with a Bioanalyzer 2100, and then quantified again using the KAPA Library Quantification kit. Every immunoSEQ 96-well plate was sequenced on a separate single-read 150-cycle Illumina NextSeq 550 flow cell. The study's own analysis went as follows. Because the immunoSEQ output held only junctional sequences and lacked quality scores, the filtering could not match the filtering applied to full-length reads. To assign V/J genes and CDR3, sequences were annotated against IMGT germline references using PyIR, a Python wrapper for IgBLAST v1.9. Any read was removed if the V/J assignment was weak (E-value above 1e-6), the CDR3 was missing, or the read contained stop codons, out-of-frame junctions, or ambiguous translated residues. V3J clonotypes were defined by identical inferred V gene, J gene, and CDR3 amino acid sequence. Percentage overlap between repertoires was computed as shared unique clonotypes divided by the size of the smaller repertoire. RTK rarefaction, the Chao1 estimator, and Recon v2.1 estimates of unobserved clonotypes were used to assess repertoire richness. Generation probabilities were computed with OLGA for all TCRbeta clonotypes obtained by the gDNA method from a handful of donors. This immuneACCESS table, as held by TCRdb, lists in-frame sequences with V and J called but not all clones. Of the missing ones, under half trace to an unresolved V gene in checked studies; the others have no known cause. D and trimming were read from the DNA, whereas the V and J calls and clone size are those reported in that table. Present in this sample are roughly 2.5 million clones, 85% to 95% of which were seen just once. The top ten clones comprise over 0.12% of the sample.

Concerning this clone itself: No cognate antigen has been identified for it. No qualities accompany the bases; no much larger clone lies one base away.

The TCR comes from a man aged 18 to 30 in good health. The specimen was naive CD4+ T cells sorted from blood. The sample's cell subset or site label is to be understood as: CD45RA+ positively selected. The rearranged segments are TRBV11-2 and TRBJ2-1; TRBD2 lines up with 7 middle nucleotides. The CDR3 in this case is CASSLRPSGYNEQFF. The DNA sequence reads TGTGCCAGCAGCTTAAGGCCTAGCGGCTACAATGAGCAGTTCTTC.